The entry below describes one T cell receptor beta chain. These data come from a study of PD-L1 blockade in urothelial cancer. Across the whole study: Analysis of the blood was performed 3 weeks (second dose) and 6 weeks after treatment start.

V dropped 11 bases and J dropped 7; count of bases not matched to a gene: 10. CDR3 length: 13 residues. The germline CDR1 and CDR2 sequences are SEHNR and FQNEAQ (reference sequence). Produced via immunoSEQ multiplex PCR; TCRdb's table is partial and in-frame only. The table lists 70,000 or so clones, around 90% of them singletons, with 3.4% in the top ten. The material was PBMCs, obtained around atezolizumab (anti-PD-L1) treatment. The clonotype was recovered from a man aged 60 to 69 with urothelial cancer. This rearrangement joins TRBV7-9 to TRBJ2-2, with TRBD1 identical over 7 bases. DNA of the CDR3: TGTGCCTCCACTTCCAGGGGGAGCGGGGAGCTGTTTTTT. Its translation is CASTSRGSGELFF.